This T cell receptor beta chain was documented in a study of T cell clonotyping in hematopoietic cell transplantation. Findings and caveats of the study: Few recipient clonotypes overlapped donors; over 97% were de novo at given depth. After transplant, recipient diversity fell while pathologically expanded clonotypes grew through day 180.

V was shortened by 6 bases and J by 0 bases, with 10 bases between the two germline ends. Germline CDR1 SGHDT, CDR2 YYEEEE. CDR3 length equals 13 residues. Produced via immunoSEQ multiplex PCR; TCRdb's table is partial and in-frame only. The sample shows roughly 42,000 clones, 94% of them seen only once. With respect to this clone: Its antigen remains unidentified.

The genes are TRBV5-6 and TRBJ2-7; D ambiguous. The TCR sequence derives from a woman aged 45 to 65 in good health. Some clones in this sample may be carry-over from other donors' samples. The sample comprised peripheral blood mononuclear cells. The DNA for the CDR3 is TGTGCCAGCACAGTCGGTTACTCCTACGAGCAGTACTTC. Translation gives CASTVGYSYEQYF.